This T cell receptor beta chain was obtained from a study of shared clonotypes between healthy human individuals. As for the study in general: The study used three CD4 naive, three CD4 memory, two CD8 naive and one CD8 memory plate per donor. Study-wide findings and caveats: Only blood samples were collected, and tissue repertoires likely differ. Among donors, clonotype sharing was expected to be affected by sequencing depth.

In the sorted-subset replicate PCRs, around 200 ng DNA, tens of thousands of T cell genomes, was used. Clones were sequenced by immunoSEQ multiplex PCR, and TCRdb holds only the in-frame ones, with some missing. The sample carries 2.5 million or so clones, roughly nine tenths recorded once. Germline CDR1 SQVTM, CDR2 ANQGSEA. This CDR3 region has 11 residues. The germline V and J ends were trimmed by 0 bases and 4 bases, with 3 bases remaining between them. On this clone: Its target is not known. Within the sample, other DNA sequences also encode this same CDR3.

The sample was naive CD4+ T cells sorted from blood. Specified subset: CD45RA+ positively selected. The source is a man aged 18-30 years in good health. The rearrangement joins TRBV29-1 to TRBJ1-1; D unclear. CDR3: CSVEEGTEAFF. Here the CDR3 DNA reads TGCAGCGTTGAAGAGGGCACTGAAGCTTTCTTT.